These 23 T cell receptor beta chains were sequenced from one sample in a study of shared clonotypes between healthy human individuals. Generated by immunoSEQ multiplex PCR, the TCRdb table keeps only in-frame clones and is missing some. The sample lists approximately 470,000 clones; roughly 80% were seen once. Sequenced: PBMCs. These receptor sequences come from a woman aged 40 to 50 in good health. Some clones in this sample may be carry-over from other donors' samples.

The J gene is TRBJ2-2, the V gene TRBV7-7; 12 nucleotides align to TRBD2. The CDR3 contains 15 residues. Germline V CDR1 and CDR2: SSHAT, FNYEAQ (reference sequence). V lost 5 bases and J lost 6; bases outside the gene matches: 4. The CDR3 is CASSEGTSGSGELFF. CDR3 nucleotides: TGTGCCAGCAGCGAGGGGACTAGCGGGTCCGGGGAGCTGTTTTTT.

This chain links TRBV20-1 with TRBJ2-1; D possibly corresponds to TRBD2 (5 bases). The CDR3 is made up of 11 amino acids. Between the trimmed V and J ends, which lost 4 bases and 6 bases, there was a span of 7 bases. The germline V gene has CDR1 DFQATT and CDR2 SNEGSKA (reference sequence). CDR3 in DNA: TGCAGTGCTATAGCGTTCAATGAGCAGTTCTTC. Its translation is CSAIAFNEQFF.

The chain carries TRBV11-2 and TRBJ2-1; D may correspond to TRBD1 or TRBD2 (5 bases each). V lost 5 bases and J 3 bases, leaving 8 bases between the germline ends. Germline loops: CDR1 SGHAT, CDR2 FQNNGV. This CDR3 has 13 amino acids. The CDR3 is CASSPGRYNEQFF. CDR3 bases: TGTGCCAGCAGCCCGGGGCGCTACAATGAGCAGTTCTTC.

This clone was counted only a few times. The J gene is TRBJ2-7, the V gene TRBV4-3, with 9 bases lining up with TRBD1. The CDR3 loop spans 15 amino acids. J gave up 4 bases and V 3 bases, and 7 bases lay outside the gene matches. Germline V CDR1 and CDR2: LGHNA, YSLEER. The CDR3 coding sequence is TGCGCCAGCAGCCAGACCGGGACAGGGACTTACGAGCAGTACTTC. Translated, it gives CASSQTGTGTYEQYF.

The gene calls are TRBV7-2 and TRBJ2-7; D is tentatively TRBD1 or TRBD2 (5 bases each). The V gene lost 1 base and the J gene lost 2 bases, with 9 bases spanning the gap. The CDR3 loop spans 14 amino acids. Germline V CDR1 and CDR2: SGHTA, FQGNSA. The CDR3 loop reads CASSLGGDPYEQYF. In DNA form, the CDR3 reads TGTGCCAGCAGCTTAGGAGGGGATCCCTACGAGCAGTACTTC.

V is TRBV5-5 and J is TRBJ2-7, with TRBD2 identical over 13 bases. CDR1 is SGHKS and CDR2 is YYEKEE in the germline V gene (reference sequence). This CDR3 spans 17 amino acids. The V and J ends lost 4 bases and 0 bases, in that order; junction bases with no gene match: 7. The chain's CDR3 is CASSATSGRSSSYEQYF. DNA of the CDR3: TGTGCCAGCAGCGCGACTAGCGGGAGGTCTAGCTCCTACGAGCAGTACTTC.

This rearrangement joins TRBV7-9 to TRBJ2-7; TRBD2 is a possible D gene (7 bases). This CDR3 has 17 amino acids. CDR1 and CDR2 from the germline V gene are SEHNR and FQNEAQ (reference sequence). The V end was cut by 1 base, the J end by 0 bases, with 16 bases between. In DNA, the CDR3 is TGTGCCAGCAGCTTAGAGGGGGGGGGAACGTACTCCTACGAGCAGTACTTC. It specifies CASSLEGGGTYSYEQYF.

Of note for this clone: A far larger clone is a single base away, which makes a read error likely. The chain joins TRBV28 to TRBJ2-4, with a tentative D call TRBD1 (8 bases). CDR1 and CDR2 from the germline V gene are MDHEN and SYDVKM. This CDR3 is built from 16 residues. The CDR3 spells CASSSGGEDRGYRAHF. The CDR3 DNA follows: TGTGCCAGCAGTTCTGGGGGGGAAGACAGGGGATACCGTGCGCACTTC.

The chain couples TRBV7-9 to TRBJ1-1, with D perhaps matching TRBD1 (5 bases). From germline, CDR1 is SEHNR and CDR2 FQNEAQ (reference sequence). Trimming pared 5 bases from V and 1 base from J, leaving 8 bases between. CDR3 length equals 13 residues. The CDR3 sequence: CASSPGQNTEAFF. The CDR3 DNA reads TGTGCCAGCAGCCCAGGACAGAACACTGAAGCTTTCTTT.

The genes are TRBV5-1 and TRBJ2-5, with TRBD2 as a possible D gene (6 bases). The V end lost 4 bases, the J end lost 5 bases, and 15 bases lay between the germline ends. The length of the CDR3 is 14 residues. Germline values: CDR1 SGHRS, CDR2 YFSETQ. This chain's CDR3 is CASSRSPGRETQYF. The DNA of the CDR3 is TGCGCCAGCAGCCGCAGCCCGGGGAGGGAGACCCAGTACTTC. The entire variable domain, with the rest obtained from reference TRBV5-1 and TRBJ2-5, is as follows: KAGVTQTPRYLIKTRGQQVTLSCSPISGHRSVSWYQQTPGQGLQFLFEYFSETQRNKGNFPGRFSGRQFSNSRSEMNVSTLELGDSALYLCASSRSPGRETQYFGPGTRLLVL.

This chain connects TRBV27 to TRBJ2-3; D gene ambiguous. CDR3 length equals 14 residues. CDR1 and CDR2 from the germline V gene are MNHEY and SMNVEV (reference sequence). Deletions cut 3 bases from V and 4 bases from J, with 11 bases between. The CDR3 reads CASSFRVGADTQYF. CDR3 nucleotides: TGTGCCAGCAGTTTCCGAGTGGGCGCAGATACGCAGTATTTT.

The genes are TRBV7-9 and TRBJ1-1, with 8 bases lining up with TRBD1. This CDR3 has 16 amino acids. After removal of 2 bases from V and 5 bases from J, the junction contained 10 bases not matched to a gene. The germline V gene encodes CDR1 SEHNR and CDR2 FQNEAQ (reference sequence). CDR3 protein: CASSLTSGTGGTEAFF. The CDR3 nucleotides are TGTGCCAGCAGCTTAACATCAGGGACAGGAGGGACTGAAGCTTTCTTT.

The chain links TRBV2 to TRBJ1-3; D is possibly TRBD1 (5 bases). The CDR3 has 15 amino acids. V lost 7 bases, J lost 2 bases, and 15 bases lay in between. Germline V gene lookup returns CDR1 SNHLY and CDR2 FYNNEI. CDR3 DNA: TGTGCCAGCACCCCGGGGGGACTGGCTGGAAACACCATATATTTT. Translating gives CASTPGGLAGNTIYF.

The rearrangement uses TRBV11-3 and TRBJ2-1; TRBD1 matches at 10 bases. This CDR3 region has 16 residues. From germline, CDR1 is SGHNT and CDR2 YENEEA. J lost 6 bases, V lost 5 bases, and 10 bases had no gene match. The CDR3 region has the DNA TGTGCCAGCAGCCCCCCGGGACAGGGGTCCGGCAATGAGCAGTTCTTC. Translating gives CASSPPGQGSGNEQFF.

This clone was seen at least ten times. Other DNA variants within this sample encode the same CDR3. The genes are TRBV5-1 and TRBJ1-1; D is perhaps TRBD1 (6 bases). Germline V gives CDR1 SGHRS, CDR2 YFSETQ. Trimming shortened V by 0 bases and J by 1 base, and 7 bases separated the two germline ends. The CDR3 has 14 amino acids. CDR3 sequence (DNA): TGCGCCAGCAGCTTGGAGACAGGGAACACTGAAGCTTTCTTT. Translating gives CASSLETGNTEAFF.

This clone occurred a few times. A far larger clone differs by one base, so this is likely a read error. The chain links TRBV25-1 to TRBJ1-1; maybe TRBD1 (5 bases). The CDR3 consists of 12 residues. CDR1 and CDR2 from the germline V gene are MGHDK and SYGVNS. CDR3 protein: CASRGLNAEAFF. CDR3 DNA sequence: TGTGCCAGCAGGGGACTGAACGCTGAAGCTTTCTTT.

Notes on this clone: This sequence is one base from a far larger clone and is likely a read error. The chain couples TRBV7-2 to TRBJ2-3; weak D call: TRBD1 (6 bases). V shed 3 bases and J shed 6 bases, with 10 bases lying between them. This CDR3 region has 13 residues. Germline values: CDR1 SGHTA, CDR2 FQGNSA. CDR3 in amino acids: CASSFVQGDTQYF. The DNA of the CDR3 is TGTGCCAGCAGCTTTGTTCAGGGGGATACGCAGTATTTT.

V is TRBV19 and J is TRBJ2-2; D gene unclear. Per the germline V gene, CDR1 is LNHDA and CDR2 is SQIVND (reference sequence). The CDR3 extends over 14 amino acids. Trimming cost V 7 bases and J 5 bases, with 14 bases left between them. CDR3 nucleotides: TGTGCCAGTACCCTGCACGGGTTAACCGGGGAGCTGTTTTTT. The encoded protein is CASTLHGLTGELFF.

This clone was counted many times. This chain links TRBV6-5 with TRBJ2-7, with 8 bases identical to TRBD2. The CDR3 loop spans 15 amino acids. The V and J ends lost 6 bases and 0 bases, in that order; junction bases with no gene match: 7. Per germline, CDR1 MNHEY and CDR2 SVGAGI. CDR3 sequence reads: CASRESGRVSYEQYF. Here the CDR3 DNA reads TGTGCCAGCAGAGAAAGCGGGAGAGTCTCCTACGAGCAGTACTTC.

V is TRBV6-8 and J is TRBJ2-7, with 12 bases lining up with TRBD1. The CDR3 covers 20 residues. Germline CDR1 MNHGY, CDR2 SAAAGT. V shed 6 bases, J shed 4 bases, and the junction held 22 bases outside the gene matches. The DNA for the CDR3 is TGTGCCAGCAGCCGGGACAGGGGGCGCTATCTGGCTAGCGTACTATACGAGCAGTACTTC. As protein: CASSRDRGRYLASVLYEQYF.

The CDR3 sequence: CASSAGSGLNQPQHF. DNA for the CDR3: TGTGCCAGCAGCGCAGGGTCGGGCCTTAATCAGCCCCAGCATTTT. The chain carries TRBV9 and TRBJ1-5; a possible D gene is TRBD1 (5 bases). The CDR3 loop spans 15 amino acids. The germline V gene encodes CDR1 SGDLS and CDR2 YYNGEE. V shed 3 bases and J shed 4 bases, with 14 bases lying between them.

V usage is TRBV7-3 and J usage is TRBJ2-5; 8 bases map to TRBD1. The V and J ends lost 5 bases and 5 bases, in that order; junction bases with no gene match: 4. CDR3 size: 13 residues. Germline V gives CDR1 SGHTA, CDR2 FQGTGA. The CDR3 here is CASSVQGEETQYF. In DNA form, the CDR3 reads TGTGCCAGCAGCGTACAGGGGGAGGAGACCCAGTACTTC.

CDR3 residues: CASSADPPSGANVLTF. The CDR3 DNA reads as TGTGCCAGCAGCGCCGACCCCCCCTCTGGGGCCAACGTCCTGACTTTC. The chain joins TRBV6-6 to TRBJ2-6; D gene ambiguous. V dropped 6 bases and J dropped 0 bases, with 12 bases sitting between them. CDR1 and CDR2 from the germline V gene are MNHNY and SVGAGI (reference sequence). CDR3 length equals 16 residues.